What follows are 25 T cell receptor beta chains derived from one specimen sequenced in a study of metastatic and nonmetastatic thyroid tumors. Thyroid surgery was preceded by no treatment in any patient. With MiXCR, TCRdb called clones anew from the PCR reads. The table includes about 17,000 clones, less than 40% detected once. Sequences were obtained from tumor tissue. Receptor source: a female donor with papillary thyroid cancer or a benign thyroid nodule (not recorded which). Some clones in this sample may be carry-over from other donors' samples.

The chain links TRBV6-2 or TRBV6-3 to TRBJ2-1, with 15 nucleotides matching TRBD2. The V segment lost 5 bases and the J segment 0 bases; nucleotides outside the gene matches: 5. The CDR3 loop spans 18 amino acids. Germline CDR1 reads MNHEY; CDR2 reads SVGEGT. The CDR3 loop is CASSPGTSGGSSYNEQFF. In DNA form, the CDR3 reads TGTGCCAGCAGTCCCGGGACTAGCGGGGGGAGCTCCTACAATGAGCAGTTCTTC.

This clone was counted between two and nine times. The chain combines TRBV27 with TRBJ2-7, with 7 bases that match TRBD2. CDR3 length equals 14 residues. Trimming cost V 6 bases and J 1 base; bases outside gene matches: 6. In germline, CDR1 is MNHEY, CDR2 SMNVEV (reference sequence). CDR3 sequence (DNA): TGTGCCAGCAGGAGCGGGGCCGCATCCTACGAGCAGTACTTC. Its translation is CASRSGAASYEQYF.

This chain links TRBV9 with TRBJ2-7; tentatively, D is TRBD1 (6 bases). The CDR3 covers 13 residues. With 4 bases removed from V and 3 bases from J, the gap between germline ends came to 11 bases. Germline V gives CDR1 SGDLS, CDR2 YYNGEE. The CDR3 DNA follows: TGTGCCAGCAGCATGGGACAAAGCTACGAGCAGTACTTC. Protein product: CASSMGQSYEQYF.

This sequence joins TRBV20-1 and TRBJ2-7; perhaps TRBD1 as D (5 bases). There are 15 residues in the CDR3. The germline gives CDR1 DFQATT, CDR2 SNEGSKA (reference sequence). The germline V and J ends were trimmed by 2 bases and 0 bases, with 14 bases remaining between them. CDR3 protein: CSARNPTEFSYEQYF. The DNA for the CDR3 is TGCAGTGCTAGAAACCCGACAGAATTCTCCTACGAGCAGTACTTC.

This clone was found a few times. The chain couples TRBV6-1 to TRBJ1-2, with D unclear. The CDR3 extends over 13 amino acids. Per germline, CDR1 MNHNS and CDR2 SASEGT. Deletions cut 8 bases from V and 4 bases from J, with 14 bases between. The DNA for the CDR3 is TGTGCCAGCTCCCGAGGGCTCCTCTATGGCTACACCTTC. Its protein is CASSRGLLYGYTF.

The V and J genes are TRBV5-1 and TRBJ2-7, with 8 bases that match TRBD2. Per germline, CDR1 SGHRS and CDR2 YFSETQ. V lost 4 bases and J lost 5; bases outside the gene matches: 8. The CDR3 totals 14 residues. CDR3 region: CASSLRTSIDEQYF. CDR3 nucleotide sequence: TGCGCCAGCAGCCTAAGGACTAGCATCGACGAGCAGTACTTC.

By its share, this clone is medium-sized. The chain is built from TRBV20-1 and TRBJ1-1, with a weak D call TRBD1 (5 bases). The ends were cut back, 5 bases at V and 5 bases at J, with 21 bases in the middle. Germline V gene data show CDR1 as DFQATT and CDR2 as SNEGSKA (reference sequence). The CDR3 covers 15 residues. In DNA form, the CDR3 reads TGCAGTGCTCGGGGGTGGGTCGAGGGAGGAACTGAAGCTTTCTTT. This encodes CSARGWVEGGTEAFF.

The rearrangement uses TRBV30 and TRBJ1-5; TRBD1 matches 9 bases. Per the germline V gene, CDR1 is GTSNPN and CDR2 is SVGIG (reference sequence). This CDR3 spans 14 amino acids. V lost 5 bases and J lost 2; bases outside the gene matches: 4. The CDR3 loop reads CAWGRTGGNQPQHF. CDR3 nucleotide sequence: TGTGCCTGGGGACGGACAGGGGGCAATCAGCCCCAGCATTTT.

The J gene is TRBJ2-7, the V gene TRBV5-1; possibly TRBD1 or TRBD2 for D (5 bases each). V dropped 4 bases and J dropped 3 bases, with 11 bases sitting between them. This CDR3 comprises 13 residues. Germline V lookup: CDR1 SGHRS, CDR2 YFSETQ. The CDR3 DNA follows: TGCGCCAGCAGCCTCGGGGACGGCTACGAGCAGTACTTC. It translates to CASSLGDGYEQYF.

In this sample, this clone is medium-sized. This chain links TRBV2 with TRBJ2-7, with 9 positions matching TRBD2. V was clipped by 3 bases and J by 5 bases; unmatched bases: 14. There are 17 residues in the CDR3. Per germline, CDR1 SNHLY and CDR2 FYNNEI. The CDR3 DNA reads TGTGCCAGCAGTGACGGATCTAGCGGCCGCGGGGGGGACGAGCAGTACTTC. This codes for CASSDGSSGRGGDEQYF. Complete variable domain (other parts from reference TRBV2 and TRBJ2-7): EPEVTQTPSHQVTQMGQEVILRCVPISNHLYFYWYRQILGQKVEFLVSFYNNEISEKSEIFDDQFSVERPDGSNFTLKIRSTKLEDSAMYFCASSDGSSGRGGDEQYFGPGTRLTVT.

There are many counts of this clone. The gene calls are TRBV25-1 and TRBJ2-5; D perhaps matches TRBD1 (6 bases). The CDR3 has 14 residues. V was pared by 3 bases and J by 4 bases, with 12 bases between. Germline V CDR1 and CDR2: MGHDK, SYGVNS. CDR3 protein: CASSERTGTETQYF. The CDR3 nucleotides are TGTGCCAGCAGTGAGAGAACAGGGACAGAGACCCAGTACTTC.

The rearrangement uses TRBV5-1 and TRBJ2-2; 9 nucleotides line up with TRBD2. The CDR3 has 15 residues. Germline lookup yields CDR1 SGHRS and CDR2 YFSETQ. V trimming: 2 bases; J trimming: 5 bases; junction bases outside the gene matches: 4. The CDR3 protein is CASSFSGSGTGELFF. The CDR3 DNA follows: TGCGCCAGCAGCTTTAGCGGGAGCGGTACCGGGGAGCTGTTTTTT.

The chain couples TRBV30 to TRBJ1-2; D perhaps matches TRBD1 (5 bases). CDR1 GTSNPN and CDR2 SVGIG come from the germline V gene (reference sequence). Trimming took off 0 bases at V and 4 bases at J, with 12 bases between the two ends. The CDR3 is 14 amino acids. Here the CDR3 reads CAWSVSGAFYGYTF. DNA for the CDR3: TGTGCCTGGAGTGTCTCCGGGGCCTTCTATGGCTACACCTTC.

The V and J genes are TRBV12-3 or TRBV12-4 and TRBJ2-7; D is possibly TRBD2 (6 bases). V was shortened by 6 bases and J by 3 bases, with 15 bases between the two germline ends. This CDR3 contains 14 residues. The CDR3 region has the DNA TGTGCCAGCAGCACCCAACGGGGGAGCTACGAGCAGTACTTC. It yields the protein CASSTQRGSYEQYF.

This clone was recorded many times. The rearrangement joins TRBV20-1 to TRBJ1-5, with D unresolved. In germline, CDR1 is DFQATT, CDR2 SNEGSKA (reference sequence). V lost 5 bases and J lost 0, with 8 bases in between. The length of the CDR3 is 13 residues. CDR3 protein: CSAALGSNQPQHF. CDR3 DNA: TGCAGTGCTGCCCTCGGTAGCAATCAGCCCCAGCATTTT.

This chain links TRBV19 with TRBJ1-5, with 10 bases aligning to TRBD1. The V gene's germline CDR1 is LNHDA and CDR2 SQIVND (reference sequence). The V segment lost 10 bases and the J segment 2 bases; nucleotides outside the gene matches: 14. The CDR3 loop spans 17 amino acids. In nucleotides, the CDR3 is TGTGCCACGACCGGGACAGGGGCCTTGGTGGGCAATCAGCCCCAGCATTTT. It yields the protein CATTGTGALVGNQPQHF.

The chain recombines TRBV7-3 with TRBJ1-1, with D maybe TRBD1 (5 bases). This CDR3 comprises 14 residues. Trimming stripped 7 bases from V and 2 bases from J, with 14 bases between. Per the germline V gene, CDR1 is SGHTA and CDR2 is FQGTGA. CDR3 residues: CASKRDGANTEAFF. In DNA, the CDR3 is TGTGCCAGCAAACGGGATGGGGCCAACACTGAAGCTTTCTTT.

This clone was detected a few times. The CDR3 region has the DNA TGTGCCAGCAGCTTGGACAGGAATGAAAAACTGTTTTTT. Residues: CASSLDRNEKLFF. V and J are TRBV12-3 or TRBV12-4 and TRBJ1-4; TRBD1 aligns across 7 bases. Trimming removed 6 bases from V and 5 bases from J; junction bases left unmatched: 3. The length of the CDR3 is 13 residues.

CDR3 DNA: TGTGCCTGGAGTTCTGAACGGAACTATGGCTACACCTTC. Protein: CAWSSERNYGYTF. This chain uses TRBV30 with TRBJ1-2; unclear D gene. Trimming took 2 bases from V and 2 from J, leaving 9 bases between them. The V gene's germline CDR1 is GTSNPN and CDR2 SVGIG (reference sequence). This CDR3 is 13 amino acids long.

There are many counts of this clone. The CDR3 sequence is CASSTQGLAGVGEQYF. The CDR3 DNA is TGTGCCAGCAGCACCCAGGGACTAGCGGGAGTAGGCGAGCAGTACTTC. The chain has TRBV9 and TRBJ2-7; 14 bases match TRBD2. The CDR3 totals 16 residues. Per the germline V gene, CDR1 is SGDLS and CDR2 is YYNGEE. Trimming at V came to 4 bases and at J to 6 bases, leaving 9 bases not matched to a gene.

The V gene is TRBV12-3 or TRBV12-4, the J gene TRBJ2-5; D may be TRBD2 (5 bases). The CDR3 spans 13 residues. The V gene lost 5 bases and the J gene lost 10 bases, with 17 bases spanning the gap. The CDR3 is CASSRSDPEGQYF. The CDR3 DNA follows: TGTGCCAGCAGTCGTTCAGACCCCGAGGGCCAGTACTTC.

In regard to this clone: A read error may produce the germline difference seen at one junction end. The chain is built from TRBV2 and TRBJ2-7, with D possibly TRBD1 on 5 matching bases. Germline CDR1 is SNHLY and CDR2 is FYNNEI. The CDR3 is 14 residues long. The CDR3 sequence is CASSSGQGVDEQSF. CDR3 sequence (DNA): TGTGCCAGCAGTTCCGGGCAGGGCGTTGACGAGCAGTCCTTC.

This chain uses TRBV11-1 with TRBJ2-7; 7 bases map to TRBD1. With V trimmed by 3 bases and J by 6 bases, 14 bases remained unmatched. CDR1 is SGHAT and CDR2 is FQDESV in the germline V gene (reference sequence). The CDR3 has 16 residues. Written as DNA, the CDR3 is TGTGCCAGCAGCTTTGCACCCGGGACAGACATACGCGAGCAGTACTTC. Its translation: CASSFAPGTDIREQYF.

The rearrangement links TRBV6-1 to TRBJ1-2; 8 bases line up with TRBD1. There are 14 residues in the CDR3. CDR1 and CDR2 from the germline V gene are MNHNS and SASEGT. The junction had 7 bases not matched to a gene; V was cut back by 4 bases and J by 6 bases. In DNA form, the CDR3 reads TGTGCCAGCAGTGGAAGACAGGGGCGGAATGGCTACACCTTC. This sequence encodes CASSGRQGRNGYTF.

This clone appeared a single time. The rearrangement uses TRBV20-1 and TRBJ2-7; TRBD2 matches 12 bases. V lost 2 bases to trimming and J lost 7 bases; unmatched junction nucleotides: 6. The germline V gene encodes CDR1 DFQATT and CDR2 SNEGSKA (reference sequence). This CDR3 comprises 14 residues. The CDR3 sequence is CSARPSGGATEQYF. The CDR3 nucleotides read TGCAGTGCTAGACCTAGCGGGGGGGCGACGGAGCAGTACTTC.